Shown below are 25 T cell receptor beta chains from a single sample sequenced in a study of neoadjuvant anti-PD-1 for oral cavity cancer. The table came from immunoSEQ multiplex PCR; TCRdb's copy has only in-frame clones and leaves some out. The sample has nearly 7,000 clones, 74% seen once. Specimen: PBMCs, collected before nivolumab (anti-PD-1) treatment. These receptor sequences come from a person aged 35-80 years with oral cavity squamous cell carcinoma.

The chain is built from TRBV5-1 and TRBJ1-3, with D possibly being TRBD1 (5 bases). The V end was cut by 0 bases, the J end by 4 bases, with 8 bases between. Germline loops: CDR1 SGHRS, CDR2 YFSETQ. This CDR3 contains 14 residues. CDR3 protein: CASSLVGVGNTIYF. The CDR3, as DNA: TGCGCCAGCAGCTTGGTAGGGGTAGGAAACACCATATATTTT.

The chain is built from TRBV5-4 and TRBJ2-3, with D perhaps TRBD2 (6 bases). Germline loops: CDR1 SGHNT, CDR2 YYREEE (reference sequence). The V gene lost 7 bases and the J gene lost 0 bases, with 15 bases spanning the gap. The CDR3 extends over 15 amino acids. The CDR3 coding sequence is TGTGCCAGCCGGCGGGGCGTTCATAGCACAGATACGCAGTATTTT. It yields the protein CASRRGVHSTDTQYF.

The count of this clone is one. V gene TRBV2 combines with J gene TRBJ2-3, with 8 bases that match TRBD1. This CDR3 is built from 15 residues. The germline V gene has CDR1 SNHLY and CDR2 FYNNEI. The V gene end was trimmed by 4 bases and the J gene end by 1 base; junction bases not matched to a gene: 4. The CDR3 loop is CASSVARGRTDTQYF. The CDR3 nucleotides are TGTGCCAGCAGTGTCGCCAGGGGGCGCACAGATACGCAGTATTTT.

This clone turned up a few times. The chain links TRBV7-9 to TRBJ1-5, with D unclear. V gave up 3 bases and J gave up 7 bases, with 10 bases separating them. Germline values: CDR1 SEHNR, CDR2 FQNEAQ (reference sequence). The CDR3 length is 13 residues. The CDR3 region has the DNA TGTGCCAGCAGCTTGGAAGTCGACCAGCCCCAGCATTTT. Protein product: CASSLEVDQPQHF.

The chain has TRBV27 and TRBJ2-4; tentatively, D is TRBD1 (6 bases). Trimming removed 5 bases from V and 4 bases from J, with 12 bases in between. Germline CDR1 MNHEY, CDR2 SMNVEV (reference sequence). CDR3 length: 14 residues. CDR3 sequence reads: CASSRQVWKNIQYF. In DNA form, the CDR3 reads TGTGCCAGCAGTAGACAGGTCTGGAAAAACATTCAGTACTTC.

V is TRBV27 and J is TRBJ2-7; D may be TRBD1 or TRBD2 (7 bases each). This CDR3 region has 16 residues. The germline V and J ends were trimmed by 4 bases and 7 bases, with 23 bases remaining between them. The germline V gene encodes CDR1 MNHEY and CDR2 SMNVEV (reference sequence). CDR3 sequence: CASSSPLTGRGREQYF. For the CDR3, the DNA is TGTGCCAGCAGTTCGCCGTTGACAGGGAGGGGCCGGGAGCAGTACTTC.

CDR3: CASTNLGGPPTNEKLFF. CDR3 nucleotide sequence: TGTGCCAGCACCAATTTGGGGGGTCCACCAACTAATGAAAAACTGTTTTTT. The chain joins TRBV7-9 to TRBJ1-4; the D gene is possibly TRBD1 (5 bases). The germline gives CDR1 SEHNR, CDR2 FQNEAQ (reference sequence). The CDR3 length is 17 residues. V dropped 7 bases and J dropped 0 bases, with 18 bases sitting between them.

V and J are TRBV7-8 and TRBJ1-1; TRBD1 aligns across 10 bases. The CDR3 is 17 amino acids. Germline-derived CDR1 and CDR2 are SGHVS and FQNEAQ. Trimming cost V 1 base and J 4 bases; bases outside gene matches: 9. The CDR3 DNA is TGTGCCAGCAGCTTAGTTGACAGGGGGCATGGGGTCACTGAAGCTTTCTTT. Its protein is CASSLVDRGHGVTEAFF.

This clone occurred a few times. The V call is TRBV7-8, the J call TRBJ2-7, with D possibly being TRBD1 (9 bases). Germline V gene sequence: CDR1 SGHVS, CDR2 FQNEAQ. V shed 4 bases and J shed 4 bases, with 20 bases lying between them. This CDR3 comprises 16 residues. CDR3 region: CASSSREGQGSYEQYF. The DNA of the CDR3 is TGTGCCAGCAGCTCCCGGGAGGGACAGGGTTCGTACGAGCAGTACTTC.

The V gene is TRBV6-5, the J gene TRBJ2-7; a possible D gene is TRBD2 (7 bases). V lost 7 bases and J 0 bases, leaving 13 bases between the germline ends. The V gene's germline CDR1 is MNHEY and CDR2 SVGAGI. CDR3 length: 14 amino acids. The chain's CDR3 is CASTRGANSYEQYF. CDR3 coding DNA: TGTGCCAGCACTCGGGGGGCGAACTCCTACGAGCAGTACTTC.

The DNA for the CDR3 is TGTGCCAGCAGCCCTCGGGCTAGCGGAATCCACTACGAGCAGTACTTC. This sequence encodes CASSPRASGIHYEQYF. The gene calls are TRBV9 and TRBJ2-7; 7 nucleotides match TRBD2. V shed 4 bases, J shed 3 bases, and the junction held 13 bases outside the gene matches. The V gene's germline CDR1 is SGDLS and CDR2 YYNGEE. This CDR3 region has 16 residues.

This clone has just one count. The chain combines TRBV25-1 with TRBJ2-2; no definite D call. The CDR3 contains 15 residues. The V end lost 6 bases, the J end lost 0 bases, and 11 bases lay between the germline ends. Per germline, CDR1 MGHDK and CDR2 SYGVNS. The CDR3 reads CASRASFANTGELFF. The CDR3, as DNA: TGTGCCAGCAGGGCAAGTTTTGCGAACACCGGGGAGCTGTTTTTT.

This chain connects TRBV5-1 to TRBJ2-2; TRBD1 is a possible D gene (5 bases). V was cut by 7 bases and J by 1 base, with 8 bases left in between. Germline V gives CDR1 SGHRS, CDR2 YFSETQ. This CDR3 is 13 amino acids long. The CDR3 region has the DNA TGCGCCAGCGCCACAGGGAACACCGGGGAGCTGTTTTTT. This sequence encodes CASATGNTGELFF.

This clone was detected a few times. The chain combines TRBV11-3 with TRBJ1-6; the D is unclear. Germline loops: CDR1 SGHNT, CDR2 YENEEA. The CDR3 runs to 14 residues. Trimming removed 1 base at V and 9 bases at J, with 10 bases between. As DNA, the CDR3 is TGTGCCAGCAGCTTAGGGCAGCCCGGTTCACCCCTCCACTTT. Its translation: CASSLGQPGSPLHF.

The genes are TRBV7-2 and TRBJ1-3; TRBD1 is a possible D gene (6 bases). V was shortened by 1 base and J by 1 base, with 14 bases between the two germline ends. The CDR3 covers 17 residues. Per germline, CDR1 SGHTA and CDR2 FQGNSA. DNA for the CDR3: TGTGCCAGCAGCTTAGGGGCGACAGGTCGTTCTGGAAACACCATATATTTT. It specifies CASSLGATGRSGNTIYF. Full variable domain (rest looked up from reference TRBV7-2 and TRBJ1-3): GAGVSQSPSNKVTEKGKDVELRCDPISGHTALYWYRQSLGQGLEFLIYFQGNSAPDKSGLPSDRFSAERTGGSVSTLTIQRTQQEDSAVYLCASSLGATGRSGNTIYFGEGSWLTVV.

The chain joins TRBV10-3 to TRBJ2-7; weak D call: TRBD2 (6 bases). The V gene lost 7 bases and the J gene lost 9 bases, with 19 bases spanning the gap. The CDR3 runs to 13 residues. Germline CDR1 ENHRY, CDR2 SYGVKD. In nucleotides, the CDR3 is TGTGCCATCACCGCAGGACTATCGAAGTTGCAGTACTTC. Protein: CAITAGLSKLQYF.

This chain links TRBV7-9 with TRBJ2-5, with a tentative D call TRBD1 (10 bases). The CDR3 has 18 residues. V lost 3 bases and J 2 bases, leaving 22 bases between the germline ends. Germline CDR1 SEHNR, CDR2 FQNEAQ (reference sequence). The DNA for the CDR3 is TGTGCCAGCAGCTTCGGACAGGGGGTTAGCGGGGGTCAAGAGACCCAGTACTTC. It codes for CASSFGQGVSGGQETQYF. The full variable domain, its missing parts supplied by reference TRBV7-9 and TRBJ2-5, is DTGVSQNPRHKITKRGQNVTFRCDPISEHNRLYWYRQTLGQGPEFLTYFQNEAQLEKSRLLSDRFSAERPKGSFSTLEIQRTEQGDSAMYLCASSFGQGVSGGQETQYFGPGTRLLVL.

The chain joins TRBV7-2 to TRBJ2-3; no clear D. Germline-derived CDR1 and CDR2 are SGHTA and FQGNSA. The V end lost 6 bases, the J end lost 6 bases, and 7 bases lay between the germline ends. The CDR3 length is 11 residues. CDR3: CASSFTDTQYF. The CDR3, as DNA: TGTGCCAGCAGTTTCACGGATACGCAGTATTTT.

Only a few counts were recorded for this clone. The chain combines TRBV30 with TRBJ1-1; possible D gene TRBD1, 5 bases. The germline V gene encodes CDR1 GTSNPN and CDR2 SVGIG (reference sequence). This CDR3 is 14 amino acids long. V was pared by 7 bases and J by 0 bases, with 15 bases between. This chain's CDR3 is CAFVRDGMNTEAFF. The CDR3 DNA reads TGTGCCTTCGTCCGGGACGGAATGAACACTGAAGCTTTCTTT. Based on the CDR3 plus reference TRBV30 and TRBJ1-1, the full variable domain is SQTIHQWPATLVQPVGSPLSLECTVEGTSNPNLYWYRQAAGRGLQLLFYSVGIGQISSEVPQNLSASRPQDRQFILSSKKLLLSDSGFYLCAFVRDGMNTEAFFGQGTRLTVV.

This clone was found a few times. The chain uses TRBV11-2 and TRBJ1-5; no firm D call. This CDR3 is built from 13 residues. Germline V gives CDR1 SGHAT, CDR2 FQNNGV. The ends were cut back, 1 base at V and 6 bases at J, with 7 bases in the middle. The DNA for the CDR3 is TGTGCCAGCAGCTTAGGAATGGGTCAGCCCCAGCATTTT. Amino acid sequence: CASSLGMGQPQHF.

The gene calls are TRBV9 and TRBJ1-1; D not certain. CDR1 SGDLS and CDR2 YYNGEE come from the germline V gene. The CDR3 runs 15 residues. V was shortened by 4 bases and J by 0 bases, with 13 bases between the two germline ends. CDR3 protein: CASSPWLSLNTEAFF. CDR3 in DNA: TGTGCCAGCAGCCCTTGGCTTTCGTTGAACACTGAAGCTTTCTTT.

This chain links TRBV28 with TRBJ1-6; TRBD1 aligns across 7 bases. CDR3 size: 14 residues. Trimming removed 6 bases from V and 7 bases from J; junction bases left unmatched: 6. CDR1 is MDHEN and CDR2 is SYDVKM in the germline V gene. The CDR3 sequence: CASSTGQPNSPLHF. The CDR3 region has the DNA TGTGCCAGCAGCACGGGACAGCCAAATTCACCCCTCCACTTT.

The rearrangement uses TRBV11-2 and TRBJ2-5; D possibly corresponds to TRBD1 (6 bases). This CDR3 has 15 residues. Trimming cost V 2 bases and J 7 bases, with 17 bases left between them. Germline values: CDR1 SGHAT, CDR2 FQNNGV. CDR3 bases: TGTGCCAGCAGCTTAACAGTAGGGGGTTCGGGGACCCAGTACTTC. This sequence encodes CASSLTVGGSGTQYF.

The chain combines TRBV19 with TRBJ1-5; 8 bases align to TRBD1. Unmatched junction bases numbered 11, after V lost 4 bases and J lost 0 bases. CDR3 length equals 18 residues. Germline assignment: CDR1 LNHDA and CDR2 SQIVND (reference sequence). The CDR3 here is CASSNGQGASHSNQPQHF. CDR3 DNA sequence: TGTGCCAGTAGTAACGGACAGGGTGCAAGTCATAGCAATCAGCCCCAGCATTTT.

The gene calls are TRBV6-1 and TRBJ1-2, with D maybe TRBD1 (5 bases). The germline V and J ends were trimmed by 9 bases and 2 bases, with 16 bases remaining between them. This CDR3 has 14 residues. Germline V gives CDR1 MNHNS, CDR2 SASEGT. CDR3 in DNA: TGTGCCAGTACTCGGGCAGGGCTAAACTATGGCTACACCTTC. This codes for CASTRAGLNYGYTF.